The 15 T cell receptor beta chains reported below all come from one sample, sequenced in a study of response to subunit inactivated influenza vaccine. Using its own MiXCR run on the RT-PCR reads, TCRdb lists one record per CDR3 protein. This sample carries about 520,000 distinct CDR3 sequences, more than 7% of them seen once, and the ten largest clones take around 12%. Material: PBMCs from blood, obtained less than 25 months after vaccination. All receptors derive from a man between 50 and 75 years old who received an inactivated influenza vaccine.

This clonotype was seen more than once but under ten times. CDR3 bases: TGTGCCAGCAGGCCGAGCAGATTTGAGCAGTTCTTC. As protein: CASRPSRFEQFF. The rearrangement joins TRBV7-9 to TRBJ2-1; D not certain. V was trimmed by 6 bases and J by 9 bases, leaving 12 bases between them. The CDR3 contains 12 residues. Germline V gene lookup returns CDR1 SEHNR and CDR2 FQNEAQ (reference sequence).

Ten or more counts support this clonotype. The chain couples TRBV12-3 or TRBV12-4 to TRBJ2-5; 7 positions match TRBD2. With V trimmed by 5 bases and J by 5 bases, 11 bases remained unmatched. The CDR3 has 15 amino acids. The CDR3 is CASSTSREALETQYF. DNA of the CDR3: TGTGCCAGCAGTACCTCCCGGGAGGCTCTGGAGACCCAGTACTTC.

In its sample, this clonotype was seen many times. V is TRBV6-1 and J is TRBJ2-1; TRBD2 matches 13 bases. This CDR3 comprises 14 residues. CDR1 MNHNS and CDR2 SASEGT come from the germline V gene. Trimming took 5 bases from V and 9 from J; bases not matched to a gene: 4. The CDR3 loop reads CASSPRLAGGEQFF. For the CDR3, the DNA is TGTGCCAGCAGTCCAAGACTAGCGGGGGGTGAGCAGTTCTTC.

This chain links TRBV21-1 with TRBJ2-2. TRBV21-1 corresponds to a pseudogene. There are 14 residues in the CDR3. The CDR3 DNA follows: TGTGCCAAGTCAACACTACGGAACACCGGGGAGCTGTTTTTT. Residues: CAKSTLRNTGELFF.

This clonotype was found a few times. Written as DNA, the CDR3 is TGCAGTGCTAAGGGGGGGGCAGATACGCAGTATTTT. Translated, it gives CSAKGGADTQYF. V is TRBV20-1 and J is TRBJ2-3; possible D gene TRBD2, 7 bases. This CDR3 has 12 residues. CDR1 is DFQATT and CDR2 is SNEGSKA in the germline V gene (reference sequence). V lost 4 bases and J 4 bases, leaving 9 bases between the germline ends.

This clonotype was observed a few times. This sequence joins TRBV20-1 and TRBJ2-3; TRBD2 agrees at 12 bases. V shed 0 bases and J 4 bases; nucleotides not matched to a gene: 2. Germline V gene lookup returns CDR1 DFQATT and CDR2 SNEGSKA (reference sequence). This CDR3 contains 15 residues. This CDR3 reads CSARDPSGRADTQYF. In DNA form, the CDR3 reads TGCAGTGCTAGAGATCCTAGCGGGAGGGCAGATACGCAGTATTTT.

This clonotype was seen only a few times. This chain joins TRBV21-1 and TRBJ1-2; TRBD1, the table's D call, was not compared with the DNA. TRBV21-1 is assigned pseudogene status. The CDR3 consists of 17 residues. CDR3 protein: CASRSSGTGGADYGYTF. CDR3 DNA sequence: TGTGCCAGCAGGTCATCCGGGACAGGGGGCGCAGACTATGGCTACACCTTC.

This clonotype was seen more than once but under ten times. The rearrangement links TRBV25-1 to TRBJ2-2; the D gene could be TRBD1 or TRBD2 (6 bases each). Germline V gives CDR1 MGHDK, CDR2 SYGVNS. This CDR3 comprises 13 residues. The V gene lost 8 bases and the J gene lost 6 bases, with 13 bases spanning the gap. The CDR3 DNA reads as TGTGCCAGCTGGAGAGGGGGGCCCGGGGAGCTGTTTTTT. This codes for CASWRGGPGELFF.

This clonotype was counted only a few times. The J gene is TRBJ2-3, the V gene TRBV6-5; 14 bases agree with TRBD2. The germline V gene has CDR1 MNHEY and CDR2 SVGAGI. V shed 4 bases, J shed 4 bases, and the junction held 10 bases outside the gene matches. This CDR3 comprises 18 residues. This CDR3 reads CASSLSGLAGGRADTQYF. The CDR3 DNA is TGTGCCAGCAGTTTATCTGGACTAGCGGGGGGCCGCGCAGATACGCAGTATTTT.

This clonotype has ten or more counts. J is TRBJ1-5 and V is TRBV20-1, with 7 bases matching TRBD1. This CDR3 is 13 amino acids long. V lost 5 bases, J lost 4 bases, and 5 bases stayed unmatched. Germline CDR1 is DFQATT and CDR2 is SNEGSKA (reference sequence). CDR3 coding DNA: TGCAGTGCTCTGGGACAGCATAATCAGCCCCAGCATTTT. This codes for CSALGQHNQPQHF.

This clonotype was found many times. This rearrangement joins TRBV4-3 to TRBJ1-4; D not certain. The germline CDR1 and CDR2 sequences are LGHNA and YSLEER. The CDR3 spans 16 residues. Trimming pared 1 base from V and 6 bases from J, leaving 15 bases between. Written as DNA, the CDR3 is TGCGCCAGCAGCCAAGTTCTTCCCATCGGAGATGAAAAACTGTTTTTT. As protein: CASSQVLPIGDEKLFF.

This clonotype was seen many times. This chain joins TRBV12-5 and TRBJ2-3, with 10 bases matching TRBD1. V was clipped by 5 bases and J by 4 bases; unmatched bases: 9. Germline CDR1 is LGHNT and CDR2 is FRNRAP. This CDR3 has 16 amino acids. In nucleotides, the CDR3 is TGTGCTAGTGGTAGAGGCGGGACAGGGGTACCAGATACGCAGTATTTT. This translates into CASGRGGTGVPDTQYF.

The chain recombines TRBV7-2 with TRBJ2-2; D is uncertain. Looked up from germline, CDR1 is SGHTA and CDR2 is FQGNSA. V dropped 3 bases and J dropped 5 bases, with 13 bases sitting between them. This CDR3 has 15 residues. CDR3 in DNA: TGTGCCAGCAGCTTGGGCCCCTGGGAAACCGGGGAGCTGTTTTTT. Protein product: CASSLGPWETGELFF.

J is TRBJ2-3 and V is TRBV7-6, with no clear D. The germline CDR1 and CDR2 sequences are SGHVS and FNYEAQ. This CDR3 contains 13 residues. Trimming removed 5 bases from V and 4 bases from J, with 10 bases in between. The CDR3 DNA reads as TGTGCCAGCAGCCCGGTTTTGGCAGATACGCAGTATTTT. It yields the protein CASSPVLADTQYF.

This chain connects TRBV20-1 to TRBJ1-4, with TRBD1 as a possible D gene (5 bases). This CDR3 contains 12 residues. The germline V and J ends were trimmed by 1 base and 8 bases, with 8 bases remaining between them. The germline CDR1 and CDR2 sequences are DFQATT and SNEGSKA (reference sequence). The DNA for the CDR3 is TGCAGTGCTAGAGTCGCAGGGGAAAAACTGTTTTTT. It is translated as CSARVAGEKLFF.